These 17 T cell receptor beta chains were all obtained from the same sample, sequenced in a study of breast tumors, draining lymph nodes, adjacent tissues. MiXCR, applied by TCRdb to the multiplex PCR reads, yields one record per CDR3 protein. This table has some 250,000 distinct CDR3 sequences, about 34% appearing once. Axillary draining lymph nodes of breast cancer patients supplied the node samples. Sequencing was performed on axillary lymph node tissue. The receptors were gathered from a female donor with breast cancer. Some clones in this sample may be carry-over from other donors' samples.

This clonotype was detected only a few times. A single base separates this from a much larger clone, so it may be a read error. This chain connects TRBV6-4 to TRBJ2-3, with 14 bases matching TRBD2. The CDR3 is 15 amino acids. Per the germline V gene, CDR1 is MRHNA and CDR2 is SNTAGT. Trimming took 4 bases from V and 3 from J; bases not matched to a gene: 0. CDR3 sequence reads: CASSGLAGGTDTQYF. The CDR3 region has the DNA TGTGCCAGCAGTGGACTAGCGGGGGGGACAGATACGCAGTATTTT.

The sample holds many counts of this clonotype. The J gene is TRBJ1-3, the V gene TRBV7-8, with D unclear. Trimming took off 3 bases at V and 0 bases at J, with 9 bases between the two ends. CDR3 length equals 15 residues. The germline gives CDR1 SGHVS, CDR2 FQNEAQ. CDR3 bases: TGTGCCAGCAGCTTTTCCGGGAACTCTGGAAACACCATATATTTT. It is translated as CASSFSGNSGNTIYF.

This clonotype was detected once. A clone one base away is much larger, so this may be a read error. This chain connects TRBV20-1 to TRBJ2-1; D is unclear. Germline CDR1 reads DFQATT; CDR2 reads SNEGSKA (reference sequence). The CDR3 length is 12 residues. The CDR3 region has the DNA TGCAGTGCTAGTCTTCAGTACAATGAGCCGTTCTTC. Translating gives CSASLQYNEPFF.

This clonotype was detected ten times or more. The DNA of the CDR3 is TGTGCCAGCAGCCAAGGGGCCCGGGGAGGAAACACCATATATTTT. Translation gives CASSQGARGGNTIYF. V is TRBV11-2 and J is TRBJ1-3, with D possibly matching TRBD1 (5 bases). The CDR3 contains 15 residues. From germline, CDR1 is SGHAT and CDR2 FQNNGV. Trimming took off 5 bases at V and 4 bases at J, with 15 bases between the two ends.

This clonotype was seen at least ten times. This may be a read error, as it is one base from a much larger clone. The chain recombines TRBV20-1 with TRBJ2-1, with 9 bases lining up with TRBD1. The CDR3 sequence is 11 residues long. CDR1 is DFQATT and CDR2 is SNEGSKA in the germline V gene (reference sequence). CDR3 coding DNA: TGCAGTGTCCCATCCGGGACAGGGCTATCCTTC. It codes for CSVPSGTGLSF.

With regard to this clonotype: It is unclear where the CDR3 begins or ends on the DNA, so no DNA is shown, and the CDR3 is as TCRdb lists it. The chain joins TRBV24-1 to TRBJ1-5; the D call in the table, TRBD1, was not verified against the DNA. The CDR3 length equals 14 residues, ends included. CDR1 and CDR2 from the germline V gene are KGHDR and SFDVKD. CDR3 region: CATKGQSPLRAGHF.

The rearrangement links TRBV10-3 to TRBJ2-5; 9 positions agree with TRBD2. The length of the CDR3 is 16 residues. The germline gives CDR1 ENHRY, CDR2 SYGVKD. After removal of 2 bases from V and 2 bases from J, the junction contained 6 bases not matched to a gene. CDR3 region: CAISELAGKNQETQYF. DNA for the CDR3: TGTGCCATCAGTGAGCTAGCGGGGAAAAATCAAGAGACCCAGTACTTC.

This clonotype was counted at least ten times. The chain has TRBV9 and TRBJ1-4, with a possible D match to TRBD1 (6 bases). CDR1 SGDLS and CDR2 YYNGEE come from the germline V gene. V was clipped by 0 bases and J by 4 bases, with 16 bases between them. This CDR3 region has 17 residues. The CDR3 region has the DNA TGTGCCAGCAGCGTAGCCCCAATGGGGGCGGGTAATGAAAAACTGTTTTTT. Translated: CASSVAPMGAGNEKLFF.

This clonotype has a count of ten or more. V is TRBV7-3 and J is TRBJ2-2; no firm D call. The CDR3 loop spans 16 amino acids. Trimming removed 1 base at V and 2 bases at J, with 11 bases between. The germline V gene has CDR1 SGHTA and CDR2 FQGTGA. Written as DNA, the CDR3 is TGTGCCAGCAGCTTAATGCGGAGCGCAAACACCGGGGAGCTGTTTTTT. Protein product: CASSLMRSANTGELFF. Variable domain in full (rest from reference TRBV7-3 and TRBJ2-2): GAGVSQTPSNKVTEKGKYVELRCDPISGHTALYWYRQSLGQGPEFLIYFQGTGAADDSGLPNDRFFAVRPEGSVSTLKIQRTERGDSAVYLCASSLMRSANTGELFFGEGSRLTVL.

This clonotype has only a few counts. This may be a read error: a much more frequent sequence differs by one nucleotide. J is TRBJ2-7 and V is TRBV3-1, with D possibly TRBD2 on 5 matching bases. Germline-derived CDR1 and CDR2 are LGHDT and YNNKEL (reference sequence). The CDR3 consists of 12 residues. The V and J ends lost 3 bases and 3 bases respectively, with 6 bases between them. CDR3 loop: CASSHGDYEQYF. CDR3 bases: TGTGCCAGCAGCCACGGGGACTACGAGCAGTACTTC.

The table lists this clonotype with many counts. The V call is TRBV29-1, the J call TRBJ1-5, with 9 bases identical to TRBD1. V shed 7 bases, J shed 7 bases, and the junction held 8 bases outside the gene matches. Germline V gene lookup returns CDR1 SQVTM and CDR2 ANQGSEA. The CDR3 contains 13 residues. The CDR3 DNA is TGCAGCGCGTCGGACAGGGGAGGCCAGCCCCAGCATTTT. Translation gives CSASDRGGQPQHF.

This clonotype showed up many times. The chain employs TRBV19 and TRBJ2-7; TRBD1 matches 10 bases. Germline V gives CDR1 LNHDA, CDR2 SQIVND (reference sequence). The V segment lost 3 bases and the J segment 4 bases; nucleotides outside the gene matches: 6. This CDR3 has 15 residues. The CDR3: CASSISGTGVYEQYF. CDR3 DNA: TGTGCCAGTAGTATCTCCGGGACAGGGGTTTACGAGCAGTACTTC.

Comments on this clonotype: This may stem from a read error, because a much larger clone lies one nucleotide away. The rearrangement links TRBV6-6 to TRBJ1-6; 9 positions agree with TRBD1. The CDR3 runs 13 residues. Germline lookup yields CDR1 MNHNY and CDR2 SVGAGI (reference sequence). J gave up 11 bases and V 5 bases, and 4 bases lay outside the gene matches. The CDR3 protein is CASSHGDRAPLHF. The CDR3 DNA reads as TGTGCCAGCAGTCATGGGGACAGGGCACCCCTCCACTTT.

A note on this clonotype: A single base separates this from a much larger clone, so it may be a read error. The rearrangement joins TRBV5-1 to TRBJ1-4; 10 bases match TRBD1. This CDR3 is built from 14 residues. Germline CDR1 reads SGHRS; CDR2 reads YFSETQ. This CDR3 reads CASSSRDRGEELFF. Written as DNA, the CDR3 is TGCGCCAGCAGCTCCCGGGACAGGGGTGAAGAACTGTTTTTT.

This clonotype has at least ten counts. The chain couples TRBV7-2 to TRBJ2-3; D is uncertain. CDR1 and CDR2 from the germline V gene are SGHTA and FQGNSA. Trimming cost V 7 bases and J 4 bases, with 15 bases left between them. CDR3 length: 14 residues. The chain's CDR3 is CASIVRVFADTQYF. The CDR3 coding sequence is TGTGCCAGCATCGTTAGGGTTTTTGCAGATACGCAGTATTTT.

V is TRBV7-3 and J is TRBJ1-6; D gene ambiguous. The length of the CDR3 is 17 residues. The germline V gene encodes CDR1 SGHTA and CDR2 FQGTGA. V shed 0 bases and J shed 9 bases, with 18 bases lying between them. The CDR3 loop reads CASSLTDRAAEGSPLHF. CDR3 sequence (DNA): TGTGCCAGCAGCTTAACGGATCGGGCAGCGGAAGGTTCACCCCTCCACTTT.

The V call is TRBV18, the J call TRBJ2-3, with 7 bases fitting TRBD2. The germline CDR1 and CDR2 sequences are KGHSH and LQKENI. The CDR3 is 15 amino acids. V gave up 6 bases and J gave up 1 base; unmatched junction bases: 7. CDR3 protein: CASSELAVRTDTQYF. CDR3 sequence (DNA): TGTGCCAGCTCGGAGCTAGCGGTCCGCACAGATACGCAGTATTTT. Filled out from reference TRBV18 and TRBJ2-3, the complete variable domain reads NAGVMQNPRHLVRRRGQEARLRCSPMKGHSHVYWYRQLPEEGLKFMVYLQKENIIDESGMPKERFSAEFPKEGPSILRIQQVVRGDSAAYFCASSELAVRTDTQYFGPGTRLTVL.